This T cell receptor (beta chain) is drawn from a study of cytomegalovirus exposure and HLA in healthy donors. Study results and limitations: The listing of 150 to 200 TCR beta chains classed them as cytomegalovirus-associated. In vitro testing confirmed three CMV-associated chains as specific for CMV antigens.

Concerning this clone: Its antigen is not known.

Separate from the roughly 700-subject first cohort was the approximately 110-subject validation cohort, to which the donors belonged. The CDR3 has 16 amino acids. CDR1 GTSNPN and CDR2 SVGIG come from the germline V gene (reference sequence). Losses at the gene ends were 4 bases for V and 3 bases for J; bases not matched to a gene: 15. TCRdb's table, derived via immunoSEQ multiplex PCR, lists solely in-frame clones and lacks some. The data show under 200,000 clones, 85% to 90% seen once. The sample consisted of PBMCs. The rearrangement links TRBV30 to TRBJ2-7, with TRBD2 identical over 7 bases. The clonotype comes from a woman in her late teens or twenties in good health and CMV-seropositive. This CDR3 is CAWTGGWEPTGYEQYF. The CDR3 DNA follows: TGTGCCTGGACCGGGGGGTGGGAACCGACGGGCTACGAGCAGTACTTC.